The T cell receptor beta chain described here comes from a study of T cell repertoires in cytomegalovirus infection. Study information: A matching HLA type, together with CMV infection, was signaled by public TCR beta signatures.

V trimming: 2 bases; J trimming: 8 bases; junction bases outside the gene matches: 9. The germline V gene has CDR1 SNHLY and CDR2 FYNNEI. CDR3 length equals 16 residues. Study observations and caveats: Identification of carriers of CMV plus the relevant HLA was performed using cumulative public TCR beta family frequency.

TCRdb used MiXCR to reprocess the reads, holding one entry per CDR3 protein. This sample has tens of thousands of distinct CDR3 sequences, with 20% found just once. As concerns this clonotype: Antigen unknown.

The chain carries TRBV2 and TRBJ1-6, with 7 bases lining up with TRBD1. The origin of this receptor is a human donor in good health (CMV status not recorded). Some clones in this sample may be carry-over from other donors' samples. This sample comprised CD8+ T cells from cultured PBMCs, obtained from culture after CMV antigen stimulation. The CDR3 DNA reads as TGTGCCAGCAGTGAACCCCTTACAGGGGAGGATTCACCCCTCCACTTT. It is translated as CASSEPLTGEDSPLHF.